The clone carrying this TCR beta chain was seen only a few times. The sample is drawn from a study of patients and donors after allogeneic stem cell transplantation. Germline trimming cut 0 bases from V and 6 bases from J; bases unmatched to any gene: 7. Germline-derived CDR1 and CDR2 are LGHNA and YSLEER. The CDR3 is 15 amino acids. TCRdb redid the calling of the RT-PCR reads with MiXCR, one entry per CDR3 protein. In the table there are about a million distinct CDR3 sequences, over 15% of which are singletons. The receptor was isolated from a human donor who was either an allogeneic HSCT recipient or a stem cell or donor lymphocyte infusion donor (not recorded which). It is not recorded whose cells these are; they may come from a transplant donor. The chain combines TRBV4-3 with TRBJ1-2, with TRBD1 matching 7 bases. Material: blood, either unsorted or a sorted T cell fraction (not recorded which). Here the CDR3 reads CASSQDRGTVNGYTF. DNA for the CDR3: TGCGCCAGCAGCCAAGATCGGGGGACAGTGAATGGCTACACCTTC.